The entry that follows covers one TCR beta chain sequence. Antigen specificity is unknown. This sample stems from a study of blood T cells in healthy people across ages. Overall study findings and caveats: Older age coincided with a roughly linear decline in TCR beta diversity per million T cells.

The sample providers were healthy Caucasian people from Russia, aged about 6 to 90. Each donor's blood draw was roughly 9.8 milliliters of peripheral blood. A J-beta primer mix and a sample-barcoded 5' primer were used in a second PCR of about 7 to 12 cycles. MiXCR, applied by TCRdb to the 5' RACE reads, yields one record per CDR3 protein. In the table there are about 730,000 distinct CDR3 sequences, about 40% of which are singletons. Germline V gives CDR1 DFQATT, CDR2 SNEGSKA (reference sequence). Losses at the gene ends were 2 bases for V and 7 bases for J; bases not matched to a gene: 5. CDR3 size: 15 residues.

Sequenced material: blood. The sequence came from a woman aged 55-70 years in good health. The J gene is TRBJ2-1, the V gene TRBV20-1; 13 bases align to TRBD2. The CDR3 nucleotides read TGCAGTGCTAGAAGTACTAGCGGGAGGGAAAATGAGCAGTTCTTC. Translated, it gives CSARSTSGRENEQFF.